Shown below are 16 T cell receptor beta chains from a single sample sequenced in a study of blood T cell repertoires in COVID-19. The assay was immunoSEQ multiplex PCR, and TCRdb's table has in-frame clones only and misses some. Altogether roughly 190,000 clones are present, more than 75% being singletons, with the ten largest covering 6.5% to 9.5%. The sample was peripheral blood. The receptor set was obtained from a woman aged 60-70 years with COVID-19, enrolled during active disease.

The J gene is TRBJ2-2, the V gene TRBV3-1 (or the pseudogene TRBV3-2); 9 bases map to TRBD2. V shed 6 bases, J shed 6 bases, and the junction held 8 bases outside the gene matches. CDR3 length: 15 residues. CDR1 is LGHDT and CDR2 is YNNKEL in the germline V gene (reference sequence). DNA for the CDR3: TGTGCCAGCAGTCGACTAGCGGTGTACGCCGGGGAGCTGTTTTTT. Residues: CASSRLAVYAGELFF.

The chain combines TRBV7-2 with TRBJ2-7; 9 nucleotides align to TRBD2. Germline V gene data show CDR1 as SGHTA and CDR2 as FQGNSA. The CDR3 has 15 residues. Trimming cost V 3 bases and J 2 bases; bases outside gene matches: 5. DNA of the CDR3: TGTGCCAGCAGCTTTCAGGGCGGGAGGGCCTACGAGCAGTACTTC. This gives the protein CASSFQGGRAYEQYF. Variable domain in full (rest from reference TRBV7-2 and TRBJ2-7): GAGVSQSPSNKVTEKGKDVELRCDPISGHTALYWYRQSLGQGLEFLIYFQGNSAPDKSGLPSDRFSAERTGGSVSTLTIQRTQQEDSAVYLCASSFQGGRAYEQYFGPGTRLTVT.

V is TRBV5-1 and J is TRBJ2-2, with D perhaps matching TRBD1 (5 bases). In germline, CDR1 is SGHRS, CDR2 YFSETQ. This CDR3 region has 15 residues. The germline V and J ends were trimmed by 4 bases and 9 bases, with 19 bases remaining between them. In DNA form, the CDR3 reads TGCGCCAGCAGCGAACAACAAAGGGGTGGCAGGGAGCTGTTTTTT. This codes for CASSEQQRGGRELFF.

This clone was detected only a few times. The chain joins TRBV10-2 to TRBJ1-5; 8 bases match TRBD1. The CDR3 extends over 14 amino acids. V shed 4 bases, J shed 2 bases, and the junction held 1 base outside the gene matches. Per germline, CDR1 WSHSY and CDR2 SAAADI. The CDR3 protein is CASSADRGNQPQHF. The CDR3 region has the DNA TGCGCCAGCAGTGCGGACAGGGGCAATCAGCCCCAGCATTTT.

The chain joins TRBV18 to TRBJ2-2, with D perhaps TRBD2 (6 bases). CDR3 size: 15 residues. Germline V lookup: CDR1 KGHSH, CDR2 LQKENI. V was clipped by 1 base and J by 3 bases, with 9 bases between them. The CDR3 coding sequence is TGTGCCAGCTCACCACGGGGGGTTTACACCGGGGAGCTGTTTTTT. Translated, it gives CASSPRGVYTGELFF.

This chain links TRBV5-4 with TRBJ2-2; D is perhaps TRBD1 (5 bases). Germline CDR1 SGHNT, CDR2 YYREEE (reference sequence). The V end lost 4 bases, the J end lost 4 bases, and 11 bases lay between the germline ends. The CDR3 contains 14 residues. The CDR3, as DNA: TGTGCCAGCAGCGGAGACAGTCTCACCGGGGAGCTGTTTTTT. Protein sequence: CASSGDSLTGELFF.

The rearrangement uses TRBV27 and TRBJ2-7; a possible D gene is TRBD2 (5 bases). Trimming took 4 bases from V and 0 from J, leaving 13 bases between them. Germline assignment: CDR1 MNHEY and CDR2 SMNVEV (reference sequence). CDR3 size: 15 residues. DNA of the CDR3: TGTGCCAGCAGTTCCCGACGGGGAAGCTCCTACGAGCAGTACTTC. Protein: CASSSRRGSSYEQYF.

The gene calls are TRBV6-1 and TRBJ1-4; D remains unclear. V lost 1 base, J lost 6 bases, and 9 bases lay in between. CDR1 and CDR2 (germline): MNHNS, SASEGT. The CDR3 consists of 14 residues. DNA for the CDR3: TGTGCCAGCAGTGAAGTACGCAGTCATGAAAAACTGTTTTTT. The encoded protein is CASSEVRSHEKLFF.

The gene calls are TRBV11-3 and TRBJ2-3; 8 bases align to TRBD2. V lost 5 bases, J lost 2 bases, and 6 bases stayed unmatched. Germline V gene sequence: CDR1 SGHNT, CDR2 YENEEA. The CDR3 loop spans 15 amino acids. CDR3 bases: TGTGCCAGCAGCCCGGGGACTAGTCCCACAGATACGCAGTATTTT. It encodes CASSPGTSPTDTQYF.

There are a few counts of this clone. The genes are TRBV14 and TRBJ1-1, with 7 bases lining up with TRBD1. The CDR3 has 15 residues. Germline trimming cut 1 base from V and 8 bases from J; bases unmatched to any gene: 10. The germline V gene encodes CDR1 SGHDN and CDR2 FVKESK. This CDR3 is CASSQAGGLLGEAFF. CDR3 in DNA: TGTGCCAGCAGCCAAGCAGGGGGTCTATTAGGAGAAGCTTTCTTT.

The chain is built from TRBV6-5 and TRBJ2-7; 9 positions match TRBD1. After removal of 7 bases from V and 4 bases from J, the junction contained 8 bases not matched to a gene. The CDR3 loop spans 14 amino acids. CDR1 is MNHEY and CDR2 is SVGAGI in the germline V gene. CDR3 DNA: TGTGCCAGCAAATATGGACAGGGGAGATACGAGCAGTACTTC. Its translation is CASKYGQGRYEQYF.

The CDR3 is CASSDGVGFWDGYTF. The CDR3 DNA reads TGTGCCAGCAGCGACGGAGTGGGTTTCTGGGATGGCTACACCTTC. This chain uses TRBV14 with TRBJ1-2; D not certain. The germline CDR1 and CDR2 sequences are SGHDN and FVKESK. The CDR3 is 15 amino acids. V lost 5 bases to trimming and J lost 6 bases, with 19 bases between them. The full variable domain, rest sourced from reference TRBV14 and TRBJ1-2, is EAGVTQFPSHSVIEKGQTVTLRCDPISGHDNLYWYRRVMGKEIKFLLHFVKESKQDESGMPNNRFLAERTGGTYSTLKVQPAELEDSGVYFCASSDGVGFWDGYTFGSGTRLTVV.

The chain carries TRBV10-1 and TRBJ2-1, with D unresolved. Germline lookup yields CDR1 WNHNN and CDR2 SYGVQD (reference sequence). CDR3 size: 15 residues. V was cut by 0 bases and J by 6 bases, with 12 bases left in between. CDR3 region: CASSESNLHSNEQFF. CDR3 coding DNA: TGCGCCAGCAGTGAGTCGAATTTACACAGCAATGAGCAGTTCTTC.

This chain uses TRBV7-2 with TRBJ2-3, with TRBD2 identical over 13 bases. There are 18 residues in the CDR3. In germline, CDR1 is SGHTA, CDR2 FQGNSA. V dropped 5 bases and J dropped 2; count of bases not matched to a gene: 10. CDR3 in DNA: TGTGCCAGCAGCCGGCGGACTAGCGGGAGAAGATCCACAGATACGCAGTATTTT. It encodes CASSRRTSGRRSTDTQYF.

Only one count was recorded for this clone. The chain recombines TRBV7-6 with TRBJ1-3; 12 nucleotides match TRBD1. CDR3 length: 16 amino acids. From germline, CDR1 is SGHVS and CDR2 FNYEAQ. Trimming cost V 5 bases and J 8 bases; bases outside gene matches: 10. The CDR3 reads CASSPRGDRGLDTIYF. The CDR3 bases are TGTGCCAGCAGCCCCAGGGGGGACAGGGGGCTGGACACCATATATTTT.

This clone was counted ten times or more. The V and J genes are TRBV4-1 and TRBJ1-2; 8 positions agree with TRBD1. Trimming removed 4 bases from V and 6 bases from J; junction bases left unmatched: 7. The germline CDR1 and CDR2 sequences are MGHRA and YSYEKL. The CDR3 is 14 residues long. CDR3 region: CASSRLTGEDGYTF. CDR3 nucleotides: TGCGCCAGCAGCCGTCTGACAGGGGAGGATGGCTACACCTTC.